This T cell receptor beta chain was sequenced for a study of a mutant IDH1 vaccine in newly diagnosed glioma. Germline loops: CDR1 SGHRS, CDR2 YFSETQ. The CDR3 extends over 15 amino acids. Trimming cost V 5 bases and J 2 bases; bases outside gene matches: 6. The time point here: week 11, during vaccination. Each vaccine dose was 300 ug of mutant IDH1 20-mer peptide, with topical imiquimod. For this clone: Its antigen is currently unknown.

The data were produced by immunoSEQ multiplex PCR, yet TCRdb's version contains in-frame clones alone and is incomplete. The data contain some 130,000 clones, roughly 78% of them singletons. J is TRBJ2-1 and V is TRBV5-1; 8 positions agree with TRBD1. Sequenced material: PBMCs, taken from a glioma patient whose treatment included an IDH1 peptide vaccine. The clonotype comes from a man aged 35 to 55 with glioma. The CDR3 bases are TGCGCCAGCAGACCCGGGACAGGTGCCTACAATGAGCAGTTCTTC. Residues: CASRPGTGAYNEQFF.